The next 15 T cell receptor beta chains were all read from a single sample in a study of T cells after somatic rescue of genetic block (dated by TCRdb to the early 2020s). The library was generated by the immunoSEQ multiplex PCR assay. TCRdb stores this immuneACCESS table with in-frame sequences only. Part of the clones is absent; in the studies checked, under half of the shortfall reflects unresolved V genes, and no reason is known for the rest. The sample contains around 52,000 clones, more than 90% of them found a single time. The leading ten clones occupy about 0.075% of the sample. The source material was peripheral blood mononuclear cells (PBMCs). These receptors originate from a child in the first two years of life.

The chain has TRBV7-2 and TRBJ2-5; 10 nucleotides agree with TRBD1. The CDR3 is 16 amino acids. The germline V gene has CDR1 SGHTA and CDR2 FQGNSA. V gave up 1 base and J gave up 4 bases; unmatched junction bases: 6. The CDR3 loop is CASSLVSGQGRETQYF. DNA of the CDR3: TGTGCCAGCAGCTTAGTATCGGGACAGGGGCGAGAGACCCAGTACTTC. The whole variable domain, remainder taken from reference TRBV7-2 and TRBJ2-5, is GAGVSQSPSNKVTEKGKDVELRCDPISGHTALYWYRQSLGQGLEFLIYFQGNSAPDKSGLPSDRFSAERTGGSVSTLTIQRTQQEDSAVYLCASSLVSGQGRETQYFGPGTRLLVL.

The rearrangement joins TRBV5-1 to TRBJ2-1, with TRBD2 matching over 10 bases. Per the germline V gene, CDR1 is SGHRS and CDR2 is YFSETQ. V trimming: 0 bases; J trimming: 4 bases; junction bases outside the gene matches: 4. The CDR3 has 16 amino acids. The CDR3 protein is CASSLEGLADYNEQFF. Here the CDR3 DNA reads TGCGCCAGCAGCTTGGAAGGACTAGCGGATTACAATGAGCAGTTCTTC.

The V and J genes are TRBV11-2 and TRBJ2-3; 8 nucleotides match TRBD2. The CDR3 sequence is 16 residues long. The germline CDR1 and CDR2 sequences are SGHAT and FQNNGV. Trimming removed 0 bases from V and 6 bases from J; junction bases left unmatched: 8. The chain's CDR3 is CASSLEASGFTDTQYF. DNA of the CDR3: TGTGCCAGCAGCTTAGAGGCTAGCGGGTTCACGGATACGCAGTATTTT.

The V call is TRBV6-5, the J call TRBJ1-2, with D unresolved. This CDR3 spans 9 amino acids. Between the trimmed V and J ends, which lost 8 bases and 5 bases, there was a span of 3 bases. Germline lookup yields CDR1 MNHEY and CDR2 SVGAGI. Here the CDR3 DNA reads TGTGCCAGCTCGTATGGCTACACCTTC. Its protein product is CASSYGYTF.

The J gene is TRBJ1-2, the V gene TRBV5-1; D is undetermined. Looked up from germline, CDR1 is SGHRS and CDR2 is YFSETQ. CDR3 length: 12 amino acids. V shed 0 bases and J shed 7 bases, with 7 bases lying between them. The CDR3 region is CASSLELGGYTF. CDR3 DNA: TGCGCCAGCAGCTTGGAATTAGGTGGCTACACCTTC.

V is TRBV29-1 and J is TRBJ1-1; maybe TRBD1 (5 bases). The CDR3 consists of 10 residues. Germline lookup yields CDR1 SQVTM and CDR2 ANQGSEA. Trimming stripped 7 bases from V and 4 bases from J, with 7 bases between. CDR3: CSGGGTEAFF. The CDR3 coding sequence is TGCAGCGGGGGGGGCACTGAAGCTTTCTTT.

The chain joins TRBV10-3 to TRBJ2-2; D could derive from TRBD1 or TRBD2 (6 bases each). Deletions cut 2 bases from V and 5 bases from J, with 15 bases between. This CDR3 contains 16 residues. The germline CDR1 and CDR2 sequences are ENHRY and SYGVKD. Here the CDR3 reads CAISEDRGAWTGELFF. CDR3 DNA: TGTGCCATCAGTGAGGATAGGGGGGCGTGGACCGGGGAGCTGTTTTTT.

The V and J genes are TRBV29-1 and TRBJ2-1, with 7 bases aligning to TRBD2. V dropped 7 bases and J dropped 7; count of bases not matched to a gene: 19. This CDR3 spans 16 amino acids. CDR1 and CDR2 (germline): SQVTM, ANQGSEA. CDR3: CSACARSGAGGNEQFF. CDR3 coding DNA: TGCAGCGCCTGCGCGCGCAGCGGGGCCGGGGGGAATGAGCAGTTCTTC.

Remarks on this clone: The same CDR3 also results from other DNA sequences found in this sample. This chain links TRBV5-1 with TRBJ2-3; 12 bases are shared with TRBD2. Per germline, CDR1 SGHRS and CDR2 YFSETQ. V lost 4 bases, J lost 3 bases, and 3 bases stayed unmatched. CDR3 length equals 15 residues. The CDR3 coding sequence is TGCGCCAGCAGCCTGACTAGCGGGAGTACAGATACGCAGTATTTT. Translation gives CASSLTSGSTDTQYF.

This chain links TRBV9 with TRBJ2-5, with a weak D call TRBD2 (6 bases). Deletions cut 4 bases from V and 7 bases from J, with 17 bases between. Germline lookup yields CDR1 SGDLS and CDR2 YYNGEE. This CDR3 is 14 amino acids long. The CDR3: CASSPHRDFVTQYF. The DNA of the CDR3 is TGTGCCAGCAGCCCTCATCGGGACTTCGTGACCCAGTACTTC.

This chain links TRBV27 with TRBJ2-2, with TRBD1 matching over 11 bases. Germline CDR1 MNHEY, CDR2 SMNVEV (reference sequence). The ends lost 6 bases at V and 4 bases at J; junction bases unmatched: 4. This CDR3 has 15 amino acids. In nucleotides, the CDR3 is TGTGCCAGCAGCTCCGGGACAGGGGGCACCGGGGAGCTGTTTTTT. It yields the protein CASSSGTGGTGELFF.

The CDR3 DNA follows: TGTGCCAGCAGCTTGGGGCCAGAGGGCTATGGCTACACCTTC. This codes for CASSLGPEGYGYTF. V usage is TRBV5-6 and J usage is TRBJ1-2, with D uncertain. V was cut by 0 bases and J by 4 bases, with 10 bases left in between. Germline loops: CDR1 SGHDT, CDR2 YYEEEE. The CDR3 runs 14 residues. The variable domain in full, with the rest retrieved from reference TRBV5-6 and TRBJ1-2, is DAGVTQSPTHLIKTRGQQVTLRCSPKSGHDTVSWYQQALGQGPQFIFQYYEEEERQRGNFPDRFSGHQFPNYSSELNVNALLLGDSALYLCASSLGPEGYGYTFGSGTRLTVV.

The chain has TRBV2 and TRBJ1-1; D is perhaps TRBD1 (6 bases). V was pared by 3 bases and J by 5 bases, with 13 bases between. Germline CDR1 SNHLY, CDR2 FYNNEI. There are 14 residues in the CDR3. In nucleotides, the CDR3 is TGTGCCAGCAGTGAGGCAGGGGTGGGGACTGAAGCTTTCTTT. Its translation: CASSEAGVGTEAFF.

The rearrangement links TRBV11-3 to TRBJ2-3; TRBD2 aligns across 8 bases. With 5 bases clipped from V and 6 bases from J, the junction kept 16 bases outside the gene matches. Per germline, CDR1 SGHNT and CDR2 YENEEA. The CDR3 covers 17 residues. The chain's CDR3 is CASSPNGPGLGTDTQYF. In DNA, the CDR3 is TGTGCCAGCAGCCCCAACGGGCCGGGACTAGGAACGGATACGCAGTATTTT.

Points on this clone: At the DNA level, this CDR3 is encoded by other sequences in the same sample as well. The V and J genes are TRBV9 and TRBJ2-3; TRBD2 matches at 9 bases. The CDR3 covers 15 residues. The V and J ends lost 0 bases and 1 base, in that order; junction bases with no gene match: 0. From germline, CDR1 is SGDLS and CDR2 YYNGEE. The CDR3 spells CASSVGTSGTDTQYF. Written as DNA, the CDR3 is TGTGCCAGCAGCGTAGGGACTAGCGGCACAGATACGCAGTATTTT.